These T cell receptor beta chains were read from a single sample in a study of T cell repertoires in cytomegalovirus infection. These TCRs are of unknown antigen specificity. TCRdb reprocessed the reads with MiXCR, giving one entry per CDR3 protein. The data show roughly 990,000 distinct CDR3 sequences, under 40% seen once. Sequences were derived from cultured CD8+ T cells from PBMCs, sampled from culture after CMV antigen stimulation. These receptors came from a human donor in good health (CMV status not recorded). Some clones in this sample may be carry-over from other donors' samples. CDR3s include the opening cysteine and the closing phenylalanine or tryptophan. Each record gives: V gene, CDR3 protein.

TRBV19 CASQTGEGQPQHF
TRBV7-9 CASARQVDNSPLHF
TRBV12-3/TRBV12-4 CASNPVGAGDSNVLTF
TRBV27 CASSDGFTGSPLHF
TRBV19 CASRRRSNTEAFF
TRBV11-3 CASSFMGELFF
TRBV15 CATSRTEQGNEQFF
TRBV27 CASTGTKGELFF
TRBV29-1 CSVDRFSYNEQFF
TRBV7-9 CASSLITVTEAFF
TRBV10-3 CAISDEGVNTRELFF
TRBV7-9 CASSYETGAGNTGELFF
TRBV4-1 CASSHQAGDETQYF
TRBV7-2 CASSSIGDAQEDTQYF
TRBV9 CASSVDSTGAYGYTF
TRBV19 CASRRDNKNTEAFF
TRBV7-3 CASSEGTSGGGDTQYF
TRBV2 CASSGVGVVYNGNEQFF
TRBV27 CASSPGGTGWSGANVLTF
TRBV27 CASSLRGPYSPLHF
TRBV2 CASSEEGADTEAFF
TRBV11-2 CASSLTSWAKVSYEQYF